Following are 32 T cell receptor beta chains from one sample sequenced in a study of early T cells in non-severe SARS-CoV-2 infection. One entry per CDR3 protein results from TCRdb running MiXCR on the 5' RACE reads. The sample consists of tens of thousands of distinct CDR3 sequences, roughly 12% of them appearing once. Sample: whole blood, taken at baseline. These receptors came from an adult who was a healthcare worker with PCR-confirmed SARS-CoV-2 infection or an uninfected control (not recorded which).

CDR3 DNA: TGTGCCAGCAGCCGGGGAACGGGCGCGTACACTGAAGCTTTCTTT. Translated, it gives CASSRGTGAYTEAFF. The rearrangement joins TRBV11-2 to TRBJ1-1; D call uncertain. CDR3 length: 15 residues. V lost 5 bases, J lost 3 bases, and 16 bases lay in between. Per germline, CDR1 SGHAT and CDR2 FQNNGV.

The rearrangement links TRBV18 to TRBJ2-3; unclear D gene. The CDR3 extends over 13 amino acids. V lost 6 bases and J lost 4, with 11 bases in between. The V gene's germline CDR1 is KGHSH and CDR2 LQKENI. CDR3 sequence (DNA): TGTGCCAGCTCGGAGACTCTCCCAGATACGCAGTATTTT. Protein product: CASSETLPDTQYF.

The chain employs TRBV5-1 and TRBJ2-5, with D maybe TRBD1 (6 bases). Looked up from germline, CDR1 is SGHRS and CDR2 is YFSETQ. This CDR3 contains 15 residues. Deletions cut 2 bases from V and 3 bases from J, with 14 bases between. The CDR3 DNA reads TGCGCCAGCAGCTTTGGAAGGGGGAGTGAAGAGACCCAGTACTTC. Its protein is CASSFGRGSEETQYF.

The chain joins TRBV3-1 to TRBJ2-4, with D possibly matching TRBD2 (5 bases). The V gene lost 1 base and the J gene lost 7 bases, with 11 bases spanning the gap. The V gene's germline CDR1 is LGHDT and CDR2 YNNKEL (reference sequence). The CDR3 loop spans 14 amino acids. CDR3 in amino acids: CASSQGGIRNIQYF. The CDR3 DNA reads TGTGCCAGCAGCCAAGGAGGGATTAGGAACATTCAGTACTTC.

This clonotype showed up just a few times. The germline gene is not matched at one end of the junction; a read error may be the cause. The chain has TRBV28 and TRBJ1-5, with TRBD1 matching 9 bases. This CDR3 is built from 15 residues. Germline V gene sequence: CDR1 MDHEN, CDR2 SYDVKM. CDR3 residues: CVSKKGQGSNQPQHF. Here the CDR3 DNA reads TGTGTCAGCAAGAAGGGACAGGGATCCAATCAGCCCCAGCATTTT.

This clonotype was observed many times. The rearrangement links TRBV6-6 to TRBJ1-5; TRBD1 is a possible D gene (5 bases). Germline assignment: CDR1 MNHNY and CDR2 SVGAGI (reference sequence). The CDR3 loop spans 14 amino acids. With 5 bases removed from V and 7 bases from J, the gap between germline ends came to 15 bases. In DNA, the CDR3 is TGTGCCAGCAGTCCCGGGGCTAAGGGGCAGCCCCAGCATTTT. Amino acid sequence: CASSPGAKGQPQHF.

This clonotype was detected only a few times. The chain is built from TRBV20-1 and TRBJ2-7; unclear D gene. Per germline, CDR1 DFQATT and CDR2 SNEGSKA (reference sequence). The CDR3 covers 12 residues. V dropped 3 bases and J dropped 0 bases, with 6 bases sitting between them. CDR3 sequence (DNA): TGCAGTGCTAGGTGGACCTCCTACGAGCAGTACTTC. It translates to CSARWTSYEQYF.

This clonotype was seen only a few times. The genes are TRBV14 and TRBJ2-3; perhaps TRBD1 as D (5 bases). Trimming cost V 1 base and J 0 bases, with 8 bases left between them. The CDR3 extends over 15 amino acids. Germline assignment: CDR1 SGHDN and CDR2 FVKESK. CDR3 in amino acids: CASSQVAGSTDTQYF. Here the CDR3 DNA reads TGTGCCAGCAGCCAAGTGGCAGGGAGCACAGATACGCAGTATTTT.

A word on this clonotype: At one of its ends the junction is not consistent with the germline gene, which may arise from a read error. The CDR3 loop is CVIRRQGLNTEAFF. For the CDR3, the DNA is TGTGTCATCAGACGACAGGGATTGAACACTGAAGCTTTCTTT. The chain employs TRBV10-3 and TRBJ1-1, with 7 nucleotides matching TRBD1. Germline V gene data show CDR1 as ENHRY and CDR2 as SYGVKD. The CDR3 is 14 amino acids.

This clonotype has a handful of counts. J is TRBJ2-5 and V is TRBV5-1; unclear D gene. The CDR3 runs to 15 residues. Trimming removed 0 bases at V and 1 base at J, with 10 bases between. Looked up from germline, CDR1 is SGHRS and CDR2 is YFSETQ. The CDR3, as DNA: TGCGCCAGCAGCTTGGGCGACGACCTCCAAGAGACCCAGTACTTC. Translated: CASSLGDDLQETQYF.

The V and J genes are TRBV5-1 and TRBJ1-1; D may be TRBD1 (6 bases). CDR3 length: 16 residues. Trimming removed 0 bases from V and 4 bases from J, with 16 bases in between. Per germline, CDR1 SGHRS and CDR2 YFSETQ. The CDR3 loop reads CASSLEFGTTPTEAFF. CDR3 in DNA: TGCGCCAGCAGCTTGGAGTTCGGGACAACTCCCACTGAAGCTTTCTTT.

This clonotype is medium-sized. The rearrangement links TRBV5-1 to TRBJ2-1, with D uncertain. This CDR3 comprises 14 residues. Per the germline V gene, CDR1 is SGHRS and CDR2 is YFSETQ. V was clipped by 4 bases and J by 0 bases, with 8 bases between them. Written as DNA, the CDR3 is TGCGCCAGCAGCGCCTCAAGCTCCTACAATGAGCAGTTCTTC. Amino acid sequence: CASSASSSYNEQFF.

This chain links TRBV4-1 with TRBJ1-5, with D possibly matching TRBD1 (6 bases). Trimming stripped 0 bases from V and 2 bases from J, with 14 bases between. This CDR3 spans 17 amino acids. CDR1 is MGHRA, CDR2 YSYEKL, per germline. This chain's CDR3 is CASSQDVAGVGNQPQHF. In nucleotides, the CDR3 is TGCGCCAGCAGCCAAGATGTGGCAGGGGTTGGCAATCAGCCCCAGCATTTT.

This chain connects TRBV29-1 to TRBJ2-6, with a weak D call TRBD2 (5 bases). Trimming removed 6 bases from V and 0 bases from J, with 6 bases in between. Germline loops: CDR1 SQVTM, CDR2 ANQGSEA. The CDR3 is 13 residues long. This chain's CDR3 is CSVGDSGANVLTF. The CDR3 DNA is TGCAGCGTCGGGGACTCTGGGGCCAACGTCCTGACTTTC.

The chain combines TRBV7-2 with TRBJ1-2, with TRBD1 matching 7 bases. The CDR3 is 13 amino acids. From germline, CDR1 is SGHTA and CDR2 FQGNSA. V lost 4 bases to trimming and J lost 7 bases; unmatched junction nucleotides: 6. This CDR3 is CASSSTTGAGYTF. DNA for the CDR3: TGTGCCAGCAGCTCAACCACAGGGGCTGGCTACACCTTC.

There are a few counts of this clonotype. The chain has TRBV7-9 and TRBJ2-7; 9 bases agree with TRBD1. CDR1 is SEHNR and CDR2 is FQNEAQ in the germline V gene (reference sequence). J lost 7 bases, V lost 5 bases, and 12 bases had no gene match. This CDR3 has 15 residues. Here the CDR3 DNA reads TGTGCCAGCAGCCGCGCCGGACAGGGGATCAATGAGCAGTACTTC. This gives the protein CASSRAGQGINEQYF.

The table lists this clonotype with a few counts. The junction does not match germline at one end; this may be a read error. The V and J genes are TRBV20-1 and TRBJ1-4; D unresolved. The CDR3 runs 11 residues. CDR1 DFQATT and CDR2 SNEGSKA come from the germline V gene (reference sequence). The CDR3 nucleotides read TGCAGTGCTAGTGGGCCGGAAAGACTGTTTTTT. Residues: CSASGPERLFF.

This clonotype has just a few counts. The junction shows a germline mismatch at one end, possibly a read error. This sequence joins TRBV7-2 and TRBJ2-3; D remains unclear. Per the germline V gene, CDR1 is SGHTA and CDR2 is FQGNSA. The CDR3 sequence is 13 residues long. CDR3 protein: CARSLVGSDTQYF. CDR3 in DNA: TGTGCCAGAAGCTTAGTGGGGTCAGATACGCAGTATTTT. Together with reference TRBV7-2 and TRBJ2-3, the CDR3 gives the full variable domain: GAGVSQSPSNKVTEKGKDVELRCDPISGHTALYWYRQSLGQGLEFLIYFQGNSAPDKSGLPSDRFSAERTGGSVSTLTIQRTQQEDSAVYLCARSLVGSDTQYFGPGTRLTVL.

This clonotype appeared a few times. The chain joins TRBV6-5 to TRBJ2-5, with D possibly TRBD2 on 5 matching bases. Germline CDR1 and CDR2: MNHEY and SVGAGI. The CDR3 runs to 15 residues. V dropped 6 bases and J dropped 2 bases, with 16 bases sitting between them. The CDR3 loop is CASSRERIVQETQYF. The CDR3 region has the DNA TGTGCCAGCAGCCGCGAGCGGATAGTACAAGAGACCCAGTACTTC.

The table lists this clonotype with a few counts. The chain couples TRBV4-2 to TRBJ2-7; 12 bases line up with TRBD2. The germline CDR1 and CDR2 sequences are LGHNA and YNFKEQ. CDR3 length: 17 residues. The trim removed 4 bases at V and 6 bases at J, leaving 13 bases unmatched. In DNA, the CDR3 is TGTGCCAGCAGCCGCGTACGGACTAGCGGGGCTTTCAGCGAGCAGTACTTC. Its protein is CASSRVRTSGAFSEQYF.

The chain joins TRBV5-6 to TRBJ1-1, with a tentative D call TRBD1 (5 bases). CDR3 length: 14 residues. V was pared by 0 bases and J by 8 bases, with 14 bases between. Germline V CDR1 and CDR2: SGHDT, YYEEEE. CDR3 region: CASSLVYEGTEAFF. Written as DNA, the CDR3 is TGTGCCAGCAGCTTGGTCTACGAGGGGACGGAAGCTTTCTTT.

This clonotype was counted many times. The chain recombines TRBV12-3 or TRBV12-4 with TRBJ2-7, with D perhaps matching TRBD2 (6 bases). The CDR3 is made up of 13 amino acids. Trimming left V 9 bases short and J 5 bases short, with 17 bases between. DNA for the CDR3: TGTGCCAGTGGGGGGTGGGGAACGGACGAGCAGTACTTC. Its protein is CASGGWGTDEQYF.

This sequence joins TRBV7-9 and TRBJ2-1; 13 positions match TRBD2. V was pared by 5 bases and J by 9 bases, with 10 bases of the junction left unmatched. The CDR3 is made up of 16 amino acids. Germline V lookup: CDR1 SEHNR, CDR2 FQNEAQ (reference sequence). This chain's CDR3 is CASSAPGTSGKGEQFF. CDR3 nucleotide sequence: TGTGCCAGCAGCGCTCCCGGGACTAGCGGGAAGGGTGAGCAGTTCTTC. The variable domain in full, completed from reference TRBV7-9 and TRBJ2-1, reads DTGVSQNPRHKITKRGQNVTFRCDPISEHNRLYWYRQTLGQGPEFLTYFQNEAQLEKSRLLSDRFSAERPKGSFSTLEIQRTEQGDSAMYLCASSAPGTSGKGEQFFGPGTRLTVL.

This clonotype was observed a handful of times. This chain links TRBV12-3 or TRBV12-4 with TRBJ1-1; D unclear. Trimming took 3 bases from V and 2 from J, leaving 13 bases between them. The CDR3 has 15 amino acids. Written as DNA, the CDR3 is TGTGCCAGCAGTTTTGGGAGGGTAGTTAACACTGAAGCTTTCTTT. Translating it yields CASSFGRVVNTEAFF.

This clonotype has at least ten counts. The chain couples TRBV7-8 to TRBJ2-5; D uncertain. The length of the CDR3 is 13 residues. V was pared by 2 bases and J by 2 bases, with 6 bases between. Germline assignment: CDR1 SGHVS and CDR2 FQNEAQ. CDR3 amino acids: CASSLRLQETQYF. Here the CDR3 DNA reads TGTGCCAGCAGCTTAAGACTTCAAGAGACCCAGTACTTC.

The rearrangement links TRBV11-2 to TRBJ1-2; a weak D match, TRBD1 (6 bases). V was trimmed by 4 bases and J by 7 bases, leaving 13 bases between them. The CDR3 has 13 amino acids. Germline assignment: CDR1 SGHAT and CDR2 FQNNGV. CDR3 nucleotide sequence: TGTGCCAGCAGCTCCGGGGGCGCGGGTGGCTACACCTTC. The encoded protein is CASSSGGAGGYTF.

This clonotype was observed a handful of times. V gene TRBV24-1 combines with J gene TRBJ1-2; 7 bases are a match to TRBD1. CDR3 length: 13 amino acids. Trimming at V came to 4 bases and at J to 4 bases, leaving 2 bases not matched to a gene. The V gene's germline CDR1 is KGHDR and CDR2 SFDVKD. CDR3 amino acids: CATSEGDSYGYTF. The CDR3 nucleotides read TGTGCCACCAGTGAAGGGGACAGCTATGGCTACACCTTC.

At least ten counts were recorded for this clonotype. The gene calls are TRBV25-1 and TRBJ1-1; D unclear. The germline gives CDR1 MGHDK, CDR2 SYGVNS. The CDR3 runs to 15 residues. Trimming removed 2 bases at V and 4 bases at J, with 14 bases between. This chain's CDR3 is CASSEGQGRVTEAFF. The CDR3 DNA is TGTGCCAGCAGTGAAGGGCAAGGGCGAGTCACTGAAGCTTTCTTT. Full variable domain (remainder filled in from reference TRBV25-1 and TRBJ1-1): EADIYQTPRYLVIGTGKKITLECSQTMGHDKMYWYQQDPGMELHLIHYSYGVNSTEKGDLSSESTVSRIRTEHFPLTLESARPSHTSQYLCASSEGQGRVTEAFFGQGTRLTVV.

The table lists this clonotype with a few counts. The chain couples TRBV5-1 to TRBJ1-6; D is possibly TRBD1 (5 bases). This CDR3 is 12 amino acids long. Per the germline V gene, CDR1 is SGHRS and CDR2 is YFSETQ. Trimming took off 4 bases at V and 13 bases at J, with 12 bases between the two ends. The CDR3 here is CASSGPQGPLHF. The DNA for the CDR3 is TGCGCCAGCAGCGGACCCCAGGGTCCCCTCCACTTT. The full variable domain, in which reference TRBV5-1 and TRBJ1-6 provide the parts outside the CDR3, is KAGVTQTPRYLIKTRGQQVTLSCSPISGHRSVSWYQQTPGQGLQFLFEYFSETQRNKGNFPGRFSGRQFSNSRSEMNVSTLELGDSALYLCASSGPQGPLHFGNGTRLTVT.

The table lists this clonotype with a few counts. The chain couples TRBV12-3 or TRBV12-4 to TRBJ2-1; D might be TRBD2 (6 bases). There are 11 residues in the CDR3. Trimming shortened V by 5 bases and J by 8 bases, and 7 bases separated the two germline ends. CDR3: CASSPGDEQFF. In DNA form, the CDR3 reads TGTGCCAGCAGTCCGGGGGATGAGCAGTTCTTC.

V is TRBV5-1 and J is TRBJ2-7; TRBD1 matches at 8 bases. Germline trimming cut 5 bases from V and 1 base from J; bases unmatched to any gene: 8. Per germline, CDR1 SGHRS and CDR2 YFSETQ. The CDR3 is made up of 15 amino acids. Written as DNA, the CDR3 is TGCGCCAGCAGACCGGGGACAGGAGCTTCCTACGAGCAGTACTTC. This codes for CASRPGTGASYEQYF.

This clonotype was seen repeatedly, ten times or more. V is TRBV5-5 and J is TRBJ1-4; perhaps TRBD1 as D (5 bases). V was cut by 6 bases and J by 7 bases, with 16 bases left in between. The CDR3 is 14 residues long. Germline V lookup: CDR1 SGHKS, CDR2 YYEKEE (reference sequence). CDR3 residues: CASMPKAGGEKLFF. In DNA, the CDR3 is TGTGCCAGCATGCCGAAGGCCGGGGGTGAAAAACTGTTTTTT.